This TCR beta chain was identified in a study of blood T cell repertoires in COVID-19. The CDR3 covers 14 residues. Germline loops: CDR1 SEHNR, CDR2 FQNEAQ (reference sequence). The ends were cut back, 1 base at V and 5 bases at J, with 9 bases in the middle. Clones were sequenced by immunoSEQ multiplex PCR, and TCRdb holds only the in-frame ones, with some missing. The table lists around 200,000 clones, about nine tenths of them singletons, with 0.72% in the top ten. V gene TRBV7-9 combines with J gene TRBJ2-4; D remains ambiguous. Specimen: peripheral blood. The clonotype was recovered from a man aged 35 to 55 with acute or convalescent COVID-19. The CDR3 is CASSLVGYQNIQYF. As DNA, the CDR3 is TGTGCCAGCAGCTTAGTCGGGTACCAAAACATTCAGTACTTC.